This TCR beta chain was captured in a study of blood T cell repertoires in COVID-19. Study in general: COVID-19 samples collected from the United States, Italy and Spain covered acute and convalescent phases. From T cells, B-cell-depleted T cells, or PBMCs came the material, which was cDNA or gDNA.

V dropped 6 bases and J dropped 8; count of bases not matched to a gene: 9. CDR1 is SNHLY and CDR2 is FYNNEI in the germline V gene. CDR3 size: 14 residues. As originally analysed: It was from reference gene primer amplification that nucleated cell counts were estimated. Assay: immunoSEQ multiplex PCR; the TCRdb copy retains only in-frame clones and omits some. The V and J calls and clone size come from that table; D and trimming were worked out from the DNA. The sample contains 90,000 to 130,000 clones, approximately 67% of which appear only once. The sequenced sample consisted of peripheral blood. This chain uses TRBV2 with TRBJ1-4; 7 bases line up with TRBD1. The receptor was derived from a woman aged 55 to 70 with acute or convalescent COVID-19. The CDR3 DNA reads TGTGCCAGCAGACCCGGGACAGCGGCGGAAAAACTGTTTTTT. Translation gives CASRPGTAAEKLFF.